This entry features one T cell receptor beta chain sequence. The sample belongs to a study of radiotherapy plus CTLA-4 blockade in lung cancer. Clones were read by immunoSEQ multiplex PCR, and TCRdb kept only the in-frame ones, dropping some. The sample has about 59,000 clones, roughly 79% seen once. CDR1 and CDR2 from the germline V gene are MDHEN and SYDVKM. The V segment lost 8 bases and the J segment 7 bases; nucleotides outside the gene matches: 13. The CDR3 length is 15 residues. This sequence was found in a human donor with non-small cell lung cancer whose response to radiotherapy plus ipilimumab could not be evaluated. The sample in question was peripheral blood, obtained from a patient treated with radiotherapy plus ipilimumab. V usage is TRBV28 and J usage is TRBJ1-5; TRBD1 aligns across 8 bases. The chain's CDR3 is CASCPGQGARQPQHF. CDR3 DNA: TGTGCCAGCTGCCCAGGGCAGGGGGCAAGACAGCCCCAGCATTTT.